A selection of T cell receptor beta chains follows, all from one sample in a study of T cell changes during pregnancy in multiple sclerosis. Assay: immunoSEQ multiplex PCR; the TCRdb copy retains only in-frame clones and omits some. The sample includes approximately 30,000 clones, about nine tenths of them seen just once. The specimen was CD8+ T cells from peripheral blood mononuclear cells, collected in the first trimester of pregnancy. These receptors all come from a female donor with multiple sclerosis, enrolled in a pregnancy study. CDR3s include the opening cysteine and the closing phenylalanine or tryptophan. The order of the fields is J gene, D gene, clone size, V gene, CDR3 DNA, CDR3 protein. A D gene is named only where the DNA matches it firmly. Size is omitted from some rows. Given values are once, few, many or a class for expanded clones.

TRBJ2-5	-	once	TRBV5-6	TGTGCCAGCAGCTCTCTTAGTTTGGAGCAAGAGACCCAGTACTTC	CASSSLSLEQETQYF
TRBJ1-2	-	once	TRBV27	TGTGCCAGCAGTCCCGTCGACATCGGCCGGGGCTACACCTTC	CASSPVDIGRGYTF
TRBJ2-6	TRBD1	-	TRBV15	TGTGCCACCAGCAGGACAGGGGGCTCTGGGGCCAACGTCCTGACTTTC	CATSRTGGSGANVLTF
TRBJ1-6	TRBD1	-	TRBV5-1	TGCGCCAGCAGCTTGAGACAGGGCTATAATTCACCCCTCCACTTT	CASSLRQGYNSPLHF
TRBJ1-1	-	-	TRBV2	TGTGCCAGCATAATCGGGAACACTGAAGCTTTCTTT	CASIIGNTEAFF
TRBJ1-2	TRBD1	-	TRBV5-5	TGTGCCAGCAGCCCCGGACAGGGTGGGTATGGCTACACCTTC	CASSPGQGGYGYTF
TRBJ2-2	TRBD1	-	TRBV11-3	TGTGCCAGCAGCTCAGACCGGGACAGGGGGTACGGCACCGGGGAGCTGTTTTTT	CASSSDRDRGYGTGELFF
TRBJ1-1	-	-	TRBV19	TGTGCCAGTAGTCCGAGGACAGATACTGCATTGGACACTGAAGCTTTCTTT	CASSPRTDTALDTEAFF
TRBJ2-7	-	-	TRBV5-1	TGCGCCAGCAGCTTCCGACTGGAAGAGCAGTACTTC	CASSFRLEEQYF
TRBJ1-2	-	-	TRBV27	TGTGCCAGCAGTTTATCGATTGGGGGGGGTGATGGCTACACCTTC	CASSLSIGGGDGYTF
TRBJ2-3	-	-	TRBV7-6	TGTGCCAGCAGCTTATTGTCTAGCGATCTCACAGATACGCAGTATTTT	CASSLLSSDLTDTQYF